The following is a T cell receptor (beta chain) sequence with its context. The data derive from a study of T cell responses to AZD1222 COVID-19 vaccine. Sequencing was performed with immunoSEQ multiplex PCR; in TCRdb, only in-frame clones are kept and a portion is missing. The sample carries around 150,000 clones, around 90% recorded once. CDR1 and CDR2 (germline): LNHDA, SQIVND (reference sequence). Trimming cost V 7 bases and J 3 bases, with 9 bases left between them. The CDR3 loop spans 12 amino acids. This chain joins TRBV19 and TRBJ1-2, with D possibly being TRBD1 (5 bases). The sequencing here drew on peripheral blood, taken 28 days after the second AZD1222 dose. The source of this sequence is an adult who received the AZD1222 COVID-19 vaccine. CDR3 sequence: CASKMGDYGYTF. For the CDR3, the DNA is TGTGCCAGTAAGATGGGGGACTATGGCTACACCTTC. Filled out from reference TRBV19 and TRBJ1-2, the complete variable domain reads DGGITQSPKYLFRKEGQNVTLSCEQNLNHDAMYWYRQDPGQGLRLIYYSQIVNDFQKGDIAEGYSVSREKKESFPLTVTSAQKNPTAFYLCASKMGDYGYTFGSGTRLTVV.